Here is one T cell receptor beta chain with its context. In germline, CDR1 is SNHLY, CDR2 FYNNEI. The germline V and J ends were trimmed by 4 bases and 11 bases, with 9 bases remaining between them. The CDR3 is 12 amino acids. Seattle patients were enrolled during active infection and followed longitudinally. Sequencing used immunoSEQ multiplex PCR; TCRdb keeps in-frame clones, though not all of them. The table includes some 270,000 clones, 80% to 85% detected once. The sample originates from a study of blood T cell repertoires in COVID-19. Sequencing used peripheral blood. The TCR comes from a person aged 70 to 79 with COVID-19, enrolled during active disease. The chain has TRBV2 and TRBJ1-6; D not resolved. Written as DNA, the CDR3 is TGTGCCAGCAGTGGACCGGAGACACCCCTCCACTTT. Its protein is CASSGPETPLHF.